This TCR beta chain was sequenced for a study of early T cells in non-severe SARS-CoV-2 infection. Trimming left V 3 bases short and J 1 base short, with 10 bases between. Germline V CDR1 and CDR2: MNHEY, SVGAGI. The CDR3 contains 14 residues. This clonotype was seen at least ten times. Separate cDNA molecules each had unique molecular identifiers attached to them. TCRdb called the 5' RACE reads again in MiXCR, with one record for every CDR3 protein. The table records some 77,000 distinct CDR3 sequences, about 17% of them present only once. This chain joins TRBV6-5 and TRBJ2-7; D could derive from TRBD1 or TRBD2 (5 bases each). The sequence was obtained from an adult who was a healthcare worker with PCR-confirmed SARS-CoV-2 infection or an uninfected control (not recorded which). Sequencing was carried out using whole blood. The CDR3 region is CASSYRDGSYEQYF. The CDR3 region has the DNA TGTGCCAGCAGTTATCGGGACGGATCCTACGAGCAGTACTTC.